A single T cell receptor beta chain is shown here with its context. Antigen specificity is unknown. Profiled with immunoSEQ multiplex PCR; TCRdb holds only in-frame clones, not every one. The top ten clones hold approximately 0.56% of a sample with roughly 1,000,000 clones, about 84% of them seen once. V shed 6 bases, J shed 2 bases, and the junction held 9 bases outside the gene matches. The germline gives CDR1 MNHEY, CDR2 SMNVEV (reference sequence). This CDR3 spans 15 amino acids. These data are taken from a study of shared clonotypes between healthy human individuals. Findings and limits, study-wide: In four donors, about 5% of naive CD4 clonotypes appeared in common. The rarefaction results pointed to incomplete sorted-subset sequencing despite large depth. The study found lower generation probabilities in non-shared clonotypes than in those shared by all four donors.

The sample taken for sequencing was memory CD4+ T cells from PBMCs. Described subset: CD45RA-negative fraction. The chain combines TRBV27 with TRBJ2-7, with 8 nucleotides matching TRBD1. The sequence came from a man aged 18 to 30 in good health. Some clones in this sample may be carry-over from other donors' samples. CDR3: CASRLGLGQAYEQYF. The CDR3 DNA reads TGTGCCAGCAGGTTGGGGTTGGGACAGGCCTACGAGCAGTACTTC.